The 26 T cell receptor beta chains below were found in one sample sequenced in a study of T cell changes during pregnancy in multiple sclerosis. Libraries were prepared by immunoSEQ multiplex PCR; TCRdb keeps only in-frame clonotypes and omits some of them. The profile shows some 17,000 clones, 88% of them singletons. The material was CD8+ T cells from peripheral blood mononuclear cells, obtained after pregnancy. These receptors were obtained from a female donor in good health, enrolled as a control in a pregnancy study.

The J gene is TRBJ2-3, the V gene TRBV29-1, with D possibly TRBD2 on 5 matching bases. CDR3 length: 16 amino acids. The germline V gene encodes CDR1 SQVTM and CDR2 ANQGSEA. With 2 bases removed from V and 0 bases from J, the gap between germline ends came to 15 bases. The CDR3 DNA sequence: TGCAGCGTTGAATTAGGAATGGACTTTAGCACAGATACGCAGTATTTT. Protein product: CSVELGMDFSTDTQYF.

The chain has TRBV7-2 and TRBJ2-5, with D possibly TRBD1 on 6 matching bases. The CDR3 contains 15 residues. With 5 bases removed from V and 5 bases from J, the gap between germline ends came to 18 bases. Germline V gene data show CDR1 as SGHTA and CDR2 as FQGNSA. The CDR3 bases are TGTGCCAGCAGCCCCCAACCGGGACATCTGGAGACCCAGTACTTC. This gives the protein CASSPQPGHLETQYF.

The chain combines TRBV7-9 with TRBJ2-1; tentatively, D is TRBD2 (5 bases). The V end lost 2 bases, the J end lost 6 bases, and 20 bases lay between the germline ends. The CDR3 length is 17 residues. Germline V lookup: CDR1 SEHNR, CDR2 FQNEAQ (reference sequence). The CDR3 here is CASSLPASEGLANEQFF. In DNA form, the CDR3 reads TGTGCCAGCAGCTTACCCGCATCAGAGGGTTTGGCCAATGAGCAGTTCTTC.

This chain connects TRBV11-2 to TRBJ1-2; D is possibly TRBD1 (5 bases). Germline V gives CDR1 SGHAT, CDR2 FQNNGV. This CDR3 spans 16 amino acids. The ends were cut back, 2 bases at V and 4 bases at J, with 17 bases in the middle. As DNA, the CDR3 is TGTGCCAGCAGCTTATCGGTAGGAGGGGCTAGCTATGGCTACACCTTC. This codes for CASSLSVGGASYGYTF.

The rearrangement joins TRBV12-2 to TRBJ2-3; the D call TRBD2 from the table was never checked on the DNA. TRBV12-2 is annotated as a pseudogene. The CDR3 has 22 amino acids. CDR3 nucleotide sequence: TGTGCAAGTCGCTTAGCGGAGCGGGAGGCTCCGGGACTAGCGGGAGTGGTGGATACGCAGTATTTT. Translating gives CASRLAEREAPGLAGVVDTQYF.

This clone was found a few times. The V and J genes are TRBV11-2 and TRBJ2-1; 8 nucleotides line up with TRBD2. CDR1 is SGHAT, CDR2 FQNNGV, per germline. The V gene end was trimmed by 5 bases and the J gene end by 4 bases; junction bases not matched to a gene: 7. This CDR3 is 15 amino acids long. This CDR3 is CASSPVGTSYNEQFF. The CDR3 coding sequence is TGTGCCAGCAGCCCTGTTGGGACTAGTTACAATGAGCAGTTCTTC.

The chain couples TRBV6-1 to TRBJ1-1, with 8 bases fitting TRBD1. This CDR3 is built from 16 residues. J lost 1 base, V lost 2 bases, and 6 bases had no gene match. Germline assignment: CDR1 MNHNS and CDR2 SASEGT. This CDR3 is CASSESAGQGNTEAFF. Written as DNA, the CDR3 is TGTGCCAGCAGTGAATCGGCCGGACAGGGGAACACTGAAGCTTTCTTT.

The chain has TRBV11-2 and TRBJ2-7; tentatively, D is TRBD2 (5 bases). V lost 4 bases, J lost 4 bases, and 14 bases lay in between. Germline CDR1 is SGHAT and CDR2 is FQNNGV. This CDR3 spans 14 amino acids. Here the CDR3 DNA reads TGTGCCAGCAGCTCACGCGGACTGAATTACGAGCAGTACTTC. This gives the protein CASSSRGLNYEQYF.

J is TRBJ2-1 and V is TRBV15; 13 nucleotides agree with TRBD2. V lost 1 base, J lost 6 bases, and 0 bases stayed unmatched. In germline, CDR1 is LNHNV, CDR2 YYDKDF (reference sequence). This CDR3 region has 15 residues. This CDR3 reads CATSRGTSGSNEQFF. CDR3 sequence (DNA): TGTGCCACCAGCAGAGGGACTAGCGGGAGCAATGAGCAGTTCTTC.

V usage is TRBV12-5 and J usage is TRBJ1-2; 7 bases match TRBD1. This CDR3 is 12 amino acids long. CDR1 is LGHNT and CDR2 is FRNRAP in the germline V gene. CDR3 sequence (DNA): TGTGCCTCTCGAGAGGGGGCAGGTGGCTACACCTTC. As protein: CASREGAGGYTF.

The CDR3 is CATSSETRGSYEQYF. In nucleotides, the CDR3 is TGTGCCACCAGCAGTGAGACTAGAGGGTCCTACGAGCAGTACTTC. The chain combines TRBV15 with TRBJ2-7, with a tentative D call TRBD2 (6 bases). V gave up 3 bases and J gave up 1 base, with 13 bases separating them. The length of the CDR3 is 15 residues. Germline V gives CDR1 LNHNV, CDR2 YYDKDF (reference sequence).

V is TRBV30 and J is TRBJ2-1; 7 positions match TRBD2. CDR1 and CDR2 (germline): GTSNPN, SVGIG (reference sequence). V dropped 8 bases and J dropped 0; count of bases not matched to a gene: 4. This CDR3 region has 13 residues. Written as DNA, the CDR3 is TGTGCCGGGGGGGGTAGCTCCTACAATGAGCAGTTCTTC. It specifies CAGGGSSYNEQFF.

The gene calls are TRBV6-1 and TRBJ2-3; 7 bases are shared with TRBD2. Germline V gene lookup returns CDR1 MNHNS and CDR2 SASEGT. This CDR3 region has 15 residues. V was pared by 5 bases and J by 2 bases, with 7 bases of the junction left unmatched. This chain's CDR3 is CASSPLAEATDTQYF. For the CDR3, the DNA is TGTGCCAGCAGTCCCCTAGCGGAAGCCACAGATACGCAGTATTTT.

The V and J genes are TRBV19 and TRBJ2-1; 8 nucleotides line up with TRBD2. Germline V gives CDR1 LNHDA, CDR2 SQIVND (reference sequence). Germline trimming cut 0 bases from V and 8 bases from J; bases unmatched to any gene: 12. The CDR3 consists of 17 residues. The CDR3 sequence: CASSIDQKGRGVDEQFF. In DNA, the CDR3 is TGTGCCAGTAGTATAGATCAAAAGGGGCGGGGGGTGGATGAGCAGTTCTTC.

This sequence joins TRBV11-2 and TRBJ1-1; 8 nucleotides match TRBD1. Unmatched junction bases numbered 7, after V lost 5 bases and J lost 2 bases. Germline assignment: CDR1 SGHAT and CDR2 FQNNGV. CDR3 size: 15 residues. The DNA of the CDR3 is TGTGCCAGCAGCCCCACGGGACAGGTAAACACTGAAGCTTTCTTT. It translates to CASSPTGQVNTEAFF.

This chain uses TRBV11-3 with TRBJ2-3; no firm D call. V dropped 2 bases and J dropped 5 bases, with 5 bases sitting between them. This CDR3 spans 12 amino acids. The V gene's germline CDR1 is SGHNT and CDR2 YENEEA. CDR3: CASSLQEDTQYF. The CDR3 DNA follows: TGTGCCAGCAGCTTACAGGAAGATACGCAGTATTTT.

V usage is TRBV4-1 and J usage is TRBJ2-7; D gene ambiguous. Trimming took off 1 base at V and 5 bases at J, with 9 bases between the two ends. Germline lookup yields CDR1 MGHRA and CDR2 YSYEKL. The CDR3 covers 13 residues. The CDR3 bases are TGCGCCAGCAGCCAAGGAGTCCTGAACGAGCAGTACTTC. This codes for CASSQGVLNEQYF.

The V gene is TRBV9, the J gene TRBJ1-5, with TRBD1 as a possible D gene (5 bases). The CDR3 spans 17 residues. CDR1 and CDR2 from the germline V gene are SGDLS and YYNGEE. The germline V and J ends were trimmed by 1 base and 3 bases, with 17 bases remaining between them. The CDR3 sequence: CASSVIPWGGANQPQHF. The DNA for the CDR3 is TGTGCCAGCAGCGTAATTCCCTGGGGTGGGGCCAATCAGCCCCAGCATTTT.

A single count supports this clone. The chain has TRBV28 and TRBJ2-5; D is ambiguous. V was clipped by 3 bases and J by 5 bases, with 7 bases between them. CDR3 length equals 12 residues. From germline, CDR1 is MDHEN and CDR2 SYDVKM. The CDR3 nucleotides read TGTGCCAGCAGTTTTTCCCCGGAGACCCAGTACTTC. This codes for CASSFSPETQYF.

The genes are TRBV9 and TRBJ2-7, with 9 bases fitting TRBD2. CDR1 SGDLS and CDR2 YYNGEE come from the germline V gene. The V gene end was trimmed by 0 bases and the J gene end by 4 bases; junction bases not matched to a gene: 5. The CDR3 loop spans 15 amino acids. The CDR3 loop is CASSVGTSGLYEQYF. The CDR3, as DNA: TGTGCCAGCAGCGTAGGAACTAGCGGGTTATACGAGCAGTACTTC.

The V and J genes are TRBV4-1 and TRBJ1-2, with TRBD1 identical over 10 bases. Germline-derived CDR1 and CDR2 are MGHRA and YSYEKL. This CDR3 comprises 20 residues. Unmatched junction bases numbered 27, after V lost 6 bases and J lost 8 bases. CDR3 nucleotides: TGCGCCAGCAGTTACTTGTCTGTCCGGGACAGGGGCCCCCGTCTGTACGGCTACACCTTC. This gives the protein CASSYLSVRDRGPRLYGYTF.

CDR3 DNA: TGTGCCAGCAGCCCTCTGGGGGGAGCCGACACTGAAGCTTTCTTT. Translated, it gives CASSPLGGADTEAFF. This chain joins TRBV14 and TRBJ1-1; tentatively, D is TRBD1 (5 bases). This CDR3 comprises 15 residues. Germline loops: CDR1 SGHDN, CDR2 FVKESK. The V and J ends lost 4 bases and 3 bases respectively, with 15 bases between them. The variable domain in full, with the rest retrieved from reference TRBV14 and TRBJ1-1, is EAGVTQFPSHSVIEKGQTVTLRCDPISGHDNLYWYRRVMGKEIKFLLHFVKESKQDESGMPNNRFLAERTGGTYSTLKVQPAELEDSGVYFCASSPLGGADTEAFFGQGTRLTVV.

The CDR3 region has the DNA TGTGCCAGCAGCCCTGGCGTGGGAGTCAATGAGCAGTTCTTC. It specifies CASSPGVGVNEQFF. V is TRBV9 and J is TRBJ2-1, with D possibly TRBD2 on 5 matching bases. Germline CDR1 reads SGDLS; CDR2 reads YYNGEE. V lost 4 bases and J 6 bases, leaving 14 bases between the germline ends. This CDR3 is built from 14 residues.

The CDR3 DNA is TGTGCCATCAGTGAGCCCAGCGGGGGGAAGCGGTGGGAGCAGTTCTTC. Its translation is CAISEPSGGKRWEQFF. This chain uses TRBV10-3 with TRBJ2-1; 9 bases are a match to TRBD2. The V segment lost 2 bases and the J segment 10 bases; nucleotides outside the gene matches: 12. CDR3 length: 16 amino acids. CDR1 is ENHRY and CDR2 is SYGVKD in the germline V gene.

V is TRBV6-4 and J is TRBJ2-3, with 10 positions matching TRBD2. CDR3 length: 14 amino acids. Per germline, CDR1 MRHNA and CDR2 SNTAGT. J gave up 4 bases and V 4 bases, and 2 bases lay outside the gene matches. CDR3 sequence (DNA): TGTGCCAGCAGTGCTAGCGGGAGTGCAGATACGCAGTATTTT. It translates to CASSASGSADTQYF.

J is TRBJ2-7 and V is TRBV27, with D tentatively TRBD1 (6 bases). V shed 3 bases and J shed 5 bases, with 11 bases lying between them. The V gene's germline CDR1 is MNHEY and CDR2 SMNVEV (reference sequence). The CDR3 totals 13 residues. CDR3 sequence: CASSFSGAHEQYF. CDR3 DNA sequence: TGTGCCAGCAGTTTCTCAGGGGCTCACGAGCAGTACTTC.